The rows below give T cell receptor beta chains drawn from one sample of a study of blood T cell repertoires in COVID-19. Profiled with immunoSEQ multiplex PCR; TCRdb holds only in-frame clones, not every one. Here the sample spans about 220,000 clones, under 90% being singletons. The specimen sequenced was peripheral blood. Every receptor here comes from a man between 25 and 39 years old with active or convalescent COVID-19. The CDR3 runs from the conserved cysteine through the conserved F or W. A D gene is named only where the DNA matches it firmly. Rows give clone size only sometimes, using once, few, many, or a class for an expanded clone.

j_call: TRBJ2-5
clone_size: -
d_call: -
v_call: TRBV2
cdr3_aa: CASSGGTTYQETQYF
cdr3_nt: TGTGCCAGCAGTGGGGGGACAACGTACCAAGAGACCCAGTACTTC

j_call: TRBJ1-1
clone_size: -
d_call: -
v_call: TRBV29-1
cdr3_aa: CSVAITGRRDTEAFF
cdr3_nt: TGCAGCGTTGCGATTACAGGGAGACGGGACACTGAAGCTTTCTTT

j_call: TRBJ2-5
clone_size: -
d_call: -
v_call: TRBV27
cdr3_aa: CASSSRWTVQETQYF
cdr3_nt: TGTGCCAGCAGCTCCCGATGGACTGTCCAAGAGACCCAGTACTTC

j_call: TRBJ2-2
clone_size: -
d_call: TRBD1
v_call: TRBV28
cdr3_aa: CASSFGTDLLTGELFF
cdr3_nt: TGTGCCAGCAGTTTCGGGACAGACCTTCTAACCGGGGAGCTGTTTTTT

j_call: TRBJ2-3
clone_size: once
d_call: -
v_call: TRBV5-5
cdr3_aa: CASSLTPRGSTDTQYF
cdr3_nt: TGTGCCAGCAGCTTGACACCCCGGGGGAGCACAGATACGCAGTATTTT

j_call: TRBJ2-5
clone_size: -
d_call: TRBD1
v_call: TRBV7-8
cdr3_aa: CASSRGTAQETQYF
cdr3_nt: TGTGCCAGCAGCCGAGGGACAGCACAAGAGACCCAGTACTTC

j_call: TRBJ1-1
clone_size: -
d_call: -
v_call: TRBV21-1
cdr3_aa: CASRGKDRASVGTEAFF
cdr3_nt: TGTGCCAGCAGGGGGAAGGACAGGGCGAGTGTAGGCACTGAAGCTTTCTTT

j_call: TRBJ2-7
clone_size: few
d_call: TRBD2
v_call: TRBV3-1/TRBV3-2
cdr3_aa: CASSATSGTYEQYF
cdr3_nt: TGTGCCAGCTCGGCGACTAGCGGGACCTACGAGCAGTACTTC

j_call: TRBJ2-7
clone_size: -
d_call: -
v_call: TRBV10-3
cdr3_aa: CAIRKTGTLYEQYF
cdr3_nt: TGTGCCATCAGGAAGACCGGGACTCTTTACGAGCAGTACTTC

j_call: TRBJ2-5
clone_size: -
d_call: TRBD2
v_call: TRBV6-5
cdr3_aa: CASSYSGTSGRETQYF
cdr3_nt: TGTGCCAGCAGTTACTCCGGGACTAGCGGGAGGGAGACCCAGTACTTC

j_call: TRBJ1-5
clone_size: -
d_call: TRBD1
v_call: TRBV7-2
cdr3_aa: CASSLGSGGSQPQHF
cdr3_nt: TGTGCCAGCAGCTTGGGGTCAGGGGGAAGTCAGCCCCAGCATTTT

j_call: TRBJ2-5
clone_size: -
d_call: -
v_call: TRBV3-1/TRBV3-2
cdr3_aa: CASSRLLGRVQTQYF
cdr3_nt: TGTGCCAGCAGCCGACTATTAGGGCGGGTCCAGACCCAGTACTTC

j_call: TRBJ1-5
clone_size: -
d_call: -
v_call: TRBV5-1
cdr3_aa: CASSLRGNQPQHF
cdr3_nt: TGCGCCAGCAGCTTGCGGGGGAATCAGCCCCAGCATTTT

j_call: TRBJ2-7
clone_size: -
d_call: -
v_call: TRBV4-2
cdr3_aa: CASSQEQALYEQYF
cdr3_nt: TGTGCCAGCAGCCAAGAACAGGCCCTCTACGAGCAGTACTTC

j_call: TRBJ2-7
clone_size: -
d_call: -
v_call: TRBV9
cdr3_aa: CASSVGGRAYEQYF
cdr3_nt: TGTGCCAGCAGCGTAGGGGGGCGGGCCTACGAGCAGTACTTC

j_call: TRBJ2-7
clone_size: -
d_call: -
v_call: TRBV2
cdr3_aa: CASRGLNSYEQYF
cdr3_nt: TGTGCCAGCAGGGGCCTAAATTCCTACGAGCAGTACTTC

j_call: TRBJ1-5
clone_size: -
d_call: -
v_call: TRBV4-1
cdr3_aa: CASSQGPGPQPQHF
cdr3_nt: TGCGCCAGCAGCCAAGGGCCGGGTCCCCAGCCCCAGCATTTT

j_call: TRBJ2-5
clone_size: -
d_call: TRBD2
v_call: TRBV6-4
cdr3_aa: CASTSGAGGPGETQYF
cdr3_nt: TGTGCCAGCACCTCGGGAGCGGGGGGGCCTGGAGAGACCCAGTACTTC

j_call: TRBJ1-6
clone_size: -
d_call: -
v_call: TRBV11-3
cdr3_aa: CVSSLTLSSPLHF
cdr3_nt: TGTGTCAGCAGCTTAACGTTGAGTTCACCCCTCCACTTT

j_call: TRBJ1-2
clone_size: -
d_call: TRBD1
v_call: TRBV2
cdr3_aa: CASSLGQGVNYGYTF
cdr3_nt: TGTGCCAGCAGCCTGGGACAGGGAGTTAACTATGGCTACACCTTC

j_call: TRBJ2-5
clone_size: -
d_call: TRBD2
v_call: TRBV3-1/TRBV3-2
cdr3_aa: CASSHPGGGQETQYF
cdr3_nt: TGTGCCAGCAGCCACCCTGGGGGGGGGCAAGAGACCCAGTACTTC

j_call: TRBJ1-5
clone_size: -
d_call: -
v_call: TRBV5-5
cdr3_aa: CASSPGGGQPQHF
cdr3_nt: TGTGCCAGCAGCCCCGGGGGGGGTCAGCCCCAGCATTTT

j_call: TRBJ2-7
clone_size: -
d_call: TRBD1
v_call: TRBV2
cdr3_aa: CASSLGTGEQYF
cdr3_nt: TGTGCCAGCAGTCTGGGGACAGGCGAGCAGTACTTC

j_call: TRBJ2-3
clone_size: -
d_call: TRBD2
v_call: TRBV7-8
cdr3_aa: CASSTRLAGGGDTQYF
cdr3_nt: TGTGCCAGCAGCACCCGACTAGCGGGAGGTGGGGATACGCAGTATTTT

j_call: TRBJ1-2
clone_size: -
d_call: -
v_call: TRBV4-2
cdr3_aa: CASSQPITANYGYTF
cdr3_nt: TGTGCCAGCAGCCAACCTATAACAGCTAACTATGGCTACACCTTC

j_call: TRBJ2-5
clone_size: few
d_call: TRBD1
v_call: TRBV5-1
cdr3_aa: CASSLLGTGVETQYF
cdr3_nt: TGCGCCAGCAGCCTCCTAGGGACAGGGGTTGAGACCCAGTACTTC

j_call: TRBJ1-2
clone_size: -
d_call: -
v_call: TRBV18
cdr3_aa: CASSPGQNYGYTF
cdr3_nt: TGTGCCAGCTCACCGGGGCAGAACTATGGCTACACCTTC